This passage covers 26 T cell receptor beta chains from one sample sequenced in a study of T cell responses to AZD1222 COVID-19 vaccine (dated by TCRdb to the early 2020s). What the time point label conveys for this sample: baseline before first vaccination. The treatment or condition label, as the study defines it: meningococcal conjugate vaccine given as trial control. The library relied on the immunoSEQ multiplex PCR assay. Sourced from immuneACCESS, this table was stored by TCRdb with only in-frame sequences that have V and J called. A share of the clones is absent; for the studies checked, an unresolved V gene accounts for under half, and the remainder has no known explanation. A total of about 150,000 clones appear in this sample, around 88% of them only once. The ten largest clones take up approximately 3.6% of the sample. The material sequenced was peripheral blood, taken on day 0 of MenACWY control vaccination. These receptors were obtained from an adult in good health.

The CDR3 region is CASSSRTVWFF. The CDR3 coding sequence is TGTGCCAGCTCCAGTAGGACAGTTTGGTTCTTC. The chain employs TRBV28 and TRBJ2-1, with a tentative D call TRBD1 (6 bases). Germline-derived CDR1 and CDR2 are MDHEN and SYDVKM. Trimming took off 8 bases at V and 15 bases at J, with 17 bases between the two ends. The CDR3 has 11 amino acids.

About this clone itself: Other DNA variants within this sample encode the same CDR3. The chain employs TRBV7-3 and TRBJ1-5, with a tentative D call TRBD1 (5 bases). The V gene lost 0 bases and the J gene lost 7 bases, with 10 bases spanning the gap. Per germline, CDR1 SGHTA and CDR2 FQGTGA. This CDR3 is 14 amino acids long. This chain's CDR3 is CASSLTGGDQPQHF. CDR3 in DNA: TGTGCCAGCAGCTTAACGGGGGGGGACCAGCCCCAGCATTTT. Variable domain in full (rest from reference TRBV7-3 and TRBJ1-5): GAGVSQTPSNKVTEKGKYVELRCDPISGHTALYWYRQSLGQGPEFLIYFQGTGAADDSGLPNDRFFAVRPEGSVSTLKIQRTERGDSAVYLCASSLTGGDQPQHFGDGTRLSIL.

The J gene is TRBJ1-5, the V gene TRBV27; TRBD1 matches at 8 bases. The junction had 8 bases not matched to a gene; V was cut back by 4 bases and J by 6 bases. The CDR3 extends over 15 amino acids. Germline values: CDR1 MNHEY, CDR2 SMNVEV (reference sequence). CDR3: CASSSTGALGQPQHF. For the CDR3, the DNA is TGTGCCAGCAGTTCGACAGGGGCTCTCGGTCAGCCCCAGCATTTT.

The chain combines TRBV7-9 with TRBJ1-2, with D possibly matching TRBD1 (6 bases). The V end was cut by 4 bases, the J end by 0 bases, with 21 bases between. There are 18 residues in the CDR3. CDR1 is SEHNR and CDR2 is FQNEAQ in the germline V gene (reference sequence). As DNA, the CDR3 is TGTGCCAGCAGCTCCTCCACGGGGGGCTCCCTTACTAACTATGGCTACACCTTC. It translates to CASSSSTGGSLTNYGYTF. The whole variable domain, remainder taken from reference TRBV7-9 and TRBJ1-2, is DTGVSQNPRHKITKRGQNVTFRCDPISEHNRLYWYRQTLGQGPEFLTYFQNEAQLEKSRLLSDRFSAERPKGSFSTLEIQRTEQGDSAMYLCASSSSTGGSLTNYGYTFGSGTRLTVV.

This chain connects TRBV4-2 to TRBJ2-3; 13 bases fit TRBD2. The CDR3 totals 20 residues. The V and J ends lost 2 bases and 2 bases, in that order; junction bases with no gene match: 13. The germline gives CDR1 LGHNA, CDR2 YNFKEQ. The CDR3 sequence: CASSQHATSGGQGNTDTQYF. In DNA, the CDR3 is TGTGCCAGCAGCCAACACGCGACTAGCGGGGGGCAAGGTAACACAGATACGCAGTATTTT.

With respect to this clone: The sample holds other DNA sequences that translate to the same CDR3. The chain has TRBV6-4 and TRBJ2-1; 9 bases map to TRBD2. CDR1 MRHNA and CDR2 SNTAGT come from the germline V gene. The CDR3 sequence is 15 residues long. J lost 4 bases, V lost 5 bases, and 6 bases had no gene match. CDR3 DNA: TGTGCCAGCAGTTCGACTAGCGGAGGATACAATGAGCAGTTCTTC. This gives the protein CASSSTSGGYNEQFF.

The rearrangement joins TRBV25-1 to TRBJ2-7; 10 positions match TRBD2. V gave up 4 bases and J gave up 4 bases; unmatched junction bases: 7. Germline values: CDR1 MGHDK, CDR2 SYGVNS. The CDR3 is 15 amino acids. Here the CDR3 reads CASSGPSGSIYEQYF. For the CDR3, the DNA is TGTGCCAGCAGTGGGCCTAGCGGGAGTATATACGAGCAGTACTTC.

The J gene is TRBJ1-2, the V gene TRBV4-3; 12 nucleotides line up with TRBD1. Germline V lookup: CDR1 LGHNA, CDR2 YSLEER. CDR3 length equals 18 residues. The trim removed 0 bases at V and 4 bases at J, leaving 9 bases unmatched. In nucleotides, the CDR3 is TGCGCCAGCAGCCAAGATTTACGGGACAGGGGGCGGGTCTATGGCTACACCTTC. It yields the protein CASSQDLRDRGRVYGYTF.

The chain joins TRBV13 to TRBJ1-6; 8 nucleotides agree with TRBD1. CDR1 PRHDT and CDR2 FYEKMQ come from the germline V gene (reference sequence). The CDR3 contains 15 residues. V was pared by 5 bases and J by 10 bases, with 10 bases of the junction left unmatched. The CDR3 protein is CASSTRQGRGSPLHF. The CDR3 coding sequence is TGTGCCAGCAGCACTCGACAGGGGAGAGGGTCACCCCTCCACTTT.

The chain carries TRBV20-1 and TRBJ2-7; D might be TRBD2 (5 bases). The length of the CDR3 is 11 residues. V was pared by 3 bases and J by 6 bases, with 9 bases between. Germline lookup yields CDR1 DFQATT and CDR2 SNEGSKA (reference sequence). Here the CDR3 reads CSASREGEQYF. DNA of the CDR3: TGCAGTGCTAGTCGGGAAGGCGAGCAGTACTTC.

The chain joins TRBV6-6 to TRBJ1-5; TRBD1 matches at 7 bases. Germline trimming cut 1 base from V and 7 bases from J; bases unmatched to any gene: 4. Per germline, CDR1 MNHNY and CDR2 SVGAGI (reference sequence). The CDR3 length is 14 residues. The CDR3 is CASSYLQGQQPQHF. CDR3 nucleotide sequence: TGTGCCAGCAGTTACTTACAGGGACAGCAGCCCCAGCATTTT.

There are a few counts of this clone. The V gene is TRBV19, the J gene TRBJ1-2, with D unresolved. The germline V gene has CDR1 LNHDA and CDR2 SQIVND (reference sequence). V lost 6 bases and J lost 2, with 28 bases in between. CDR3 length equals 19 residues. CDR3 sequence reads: CASRGMTPGHLSPNYGYTF. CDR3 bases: TGTGCCAGTAGGGGGATGACTCCGGGCCACCTGAGCCCAAACTATGGCTACACCTTC.

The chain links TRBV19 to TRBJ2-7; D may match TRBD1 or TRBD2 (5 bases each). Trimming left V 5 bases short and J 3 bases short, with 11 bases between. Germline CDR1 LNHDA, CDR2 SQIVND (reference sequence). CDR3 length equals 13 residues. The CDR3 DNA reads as TGTGCCAGTAGTCAGGGAGAATTCTACGAGCAGTACTTC. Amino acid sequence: CASSQGEFYEQYF. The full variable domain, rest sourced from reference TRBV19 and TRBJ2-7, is DGGITQSPKYLFRKEGQNVTLSCEQNLNHDAMYWYRQDPGQGLRLIYYSQIVNDFQKGDIAEGYSVSREKKESFPLTVTSAQKNPTAFYLCASSQGEFYEQYFGPGTRLTVT.

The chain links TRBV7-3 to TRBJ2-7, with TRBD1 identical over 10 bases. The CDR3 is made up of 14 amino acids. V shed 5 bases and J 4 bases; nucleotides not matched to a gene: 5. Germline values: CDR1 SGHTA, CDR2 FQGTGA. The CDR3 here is CASSPGTGVYEQYF. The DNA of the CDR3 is TGTGCCAGCAGCCCCGGGACAGGGGTGTACGAGCAGTACTTC. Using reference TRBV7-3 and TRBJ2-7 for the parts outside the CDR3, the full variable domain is GAGVSQTPSNKVTEKGKYVELRCDPISGHTALYWYRQSLGQGPEFLIYFQGTGAADDSGLPNDRFFAVRPEGSVSTLKIQRTERGDSAVYLCASSPGTGVYEQYFGPGTRLTVT.

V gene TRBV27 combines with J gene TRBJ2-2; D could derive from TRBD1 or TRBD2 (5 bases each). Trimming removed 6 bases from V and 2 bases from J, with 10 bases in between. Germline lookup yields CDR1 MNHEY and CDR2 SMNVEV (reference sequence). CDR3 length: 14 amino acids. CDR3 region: CASSPGANTGELFF. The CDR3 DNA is TGTGCCAGCAGCCCCGGGGCAAACACCGGGGAGCTGTTTTTT.

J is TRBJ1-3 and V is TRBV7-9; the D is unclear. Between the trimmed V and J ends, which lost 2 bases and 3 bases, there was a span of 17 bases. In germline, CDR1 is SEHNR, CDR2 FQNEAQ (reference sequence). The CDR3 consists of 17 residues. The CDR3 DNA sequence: TGTGCCAGCAGCTTAATGGAGCTGCTGGTCCTTGGAAACACCATATATTTT. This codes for CASSLMELLVLGNTIYF.

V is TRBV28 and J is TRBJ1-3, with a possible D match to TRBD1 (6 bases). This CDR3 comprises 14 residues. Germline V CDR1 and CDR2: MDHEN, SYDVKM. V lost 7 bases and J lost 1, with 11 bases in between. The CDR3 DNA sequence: TGTGCCAGCACCCAGCAGGGGTCTGGAAACACCATATATTTT. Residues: CASTQQGSGNTIYF.

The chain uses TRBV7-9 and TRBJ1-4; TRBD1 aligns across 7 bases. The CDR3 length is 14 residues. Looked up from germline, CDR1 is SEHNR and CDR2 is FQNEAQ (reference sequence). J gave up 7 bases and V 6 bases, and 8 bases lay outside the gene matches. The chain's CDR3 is CASSAGGVVEKLFF. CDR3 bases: TGTGCCAGCAGTGCAGGGGGTGTTGTTGAAAAACTGTTTTTT. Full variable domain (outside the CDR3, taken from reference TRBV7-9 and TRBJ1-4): DTGVSQNPRHKITKRGQNVTFRCDPISEHNRLYWYRQTLGQGPEFLTYFQNEAQLEKSRLLSDRFSAERPKGSFSTLEIQRTEQGDSAMYLCASSAGGVVEKLFFGSGTQLSVL.

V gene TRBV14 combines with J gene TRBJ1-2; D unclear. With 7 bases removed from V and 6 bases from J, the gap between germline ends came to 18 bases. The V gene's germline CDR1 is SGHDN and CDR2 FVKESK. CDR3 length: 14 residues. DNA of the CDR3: TGTGCCAGCACCGAAGGAGGGCACCGGGATGGCTACACCTTC. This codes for CASTEGGHRDGYTF.

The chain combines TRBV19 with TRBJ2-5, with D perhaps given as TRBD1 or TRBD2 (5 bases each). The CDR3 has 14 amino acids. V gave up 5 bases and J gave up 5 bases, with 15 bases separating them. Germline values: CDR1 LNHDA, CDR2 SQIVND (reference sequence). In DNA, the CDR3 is TGTGCCAGTAGTCCTCGGGGCTGGGGGGAGACCCAGTACTTC. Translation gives CASSPRGWGETQYF.

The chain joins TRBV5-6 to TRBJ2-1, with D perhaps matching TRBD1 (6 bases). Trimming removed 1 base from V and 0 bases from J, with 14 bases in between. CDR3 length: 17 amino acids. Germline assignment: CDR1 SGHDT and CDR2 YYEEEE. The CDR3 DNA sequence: TGTGCCAGCAGCTTGCTGATCAGGGGAAGCTCCTACAATGAGCAGTTCTTC. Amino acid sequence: CASSLLIRGSSYNEQFF.

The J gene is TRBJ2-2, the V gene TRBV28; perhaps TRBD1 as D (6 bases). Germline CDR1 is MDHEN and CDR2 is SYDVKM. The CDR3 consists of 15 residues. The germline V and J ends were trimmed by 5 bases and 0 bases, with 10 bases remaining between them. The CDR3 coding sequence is TGTGCCAGCAGTCCTGACAGGTCGAACACCGGGGAGCTGTTTTTT. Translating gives CASSPDRSNTGELFF.

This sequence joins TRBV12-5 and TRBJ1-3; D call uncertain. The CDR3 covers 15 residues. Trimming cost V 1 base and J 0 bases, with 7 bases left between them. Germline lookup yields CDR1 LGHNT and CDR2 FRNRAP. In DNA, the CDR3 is TGTGCTAGTGGTTTGGCTGCGGGCTCTGGAAACACCATATATTTT. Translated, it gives CASGLAAGSGNTIYF.

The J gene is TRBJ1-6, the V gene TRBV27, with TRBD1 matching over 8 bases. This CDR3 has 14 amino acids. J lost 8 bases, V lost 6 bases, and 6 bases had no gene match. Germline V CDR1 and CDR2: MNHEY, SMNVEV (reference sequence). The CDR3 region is CASSPDRVYSPLHF. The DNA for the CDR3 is TGTGCCAGCAGCCCGGACAGGGTTTATTCACCCCTCCACTTT.

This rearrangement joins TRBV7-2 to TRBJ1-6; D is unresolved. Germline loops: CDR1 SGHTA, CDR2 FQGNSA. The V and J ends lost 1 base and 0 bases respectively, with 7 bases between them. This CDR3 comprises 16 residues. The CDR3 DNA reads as TGTGCCAGCAGCTTAGAAACACTCTCCTATAATTCACCCCTCCACTTT. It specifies CASSLETLSYNSPLHF.

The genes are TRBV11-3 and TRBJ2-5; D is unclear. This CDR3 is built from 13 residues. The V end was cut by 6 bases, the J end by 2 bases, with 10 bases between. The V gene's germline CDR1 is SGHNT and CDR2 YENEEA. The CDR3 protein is CASSWTAQETQYF. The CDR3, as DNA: TGTGCCAGCAGTTGGACGGCTCAAGAGACCCAGTACTTC.